The table lists the clone carrying this T cell receptor beta chain with a few counts. Its antigen remains unknown. These data originate in a study of T cells in Graves' hyperthyroidism and ophthalmopathy. Overall study results and limits: Median prediction lead before ophthalmopathy onset was 6.5 months with the model.

Researchers took RNA transcripts and amplified the TCR beta CDR3 regions from them. In the first-round RT-PCR of the TCR CDR3, the HTBI primer set was used. TCRdb used MiXCR to reprocess the multiplex PCR reads, holding one entry per CDR3 protein. This sample yields some 700,000 distinct CDR3 sequences, of which roughly 17% are seen a single time; roughly a sixth belongs to the top ten. The germline V gene has CDR1 SGDLS and CDR2 YYNGEE. This CDR3 spans 16 amino acids. Trimming took 2 bases from V and 0 from J; bases not matched to a gene: 3. V and J are TRBV9 and TRBJ2-1; 9 bases are a match to TRBD2. The receptor was isolated from a man between 50 and 59 years old with Graves' hyperthyroidism. Sequencing was done on a sample of blood. In DNA, the CDR3 is TGTGCCAGCAGCGTGGGACTAGCAAGCTCCTACAATGAGCAGTTCTTC. Residues: CASSVGLASSYNEQFF.